A selection of T cell receptor beta chains follows, all from one sample in a study of blood T cell repertoires in COVID-19. TCRdb keeps only in-frame clones here, not all; method: immunoSEQ multiplex PCR. This table has 55,000 to 85,000 clones, 65% to 80% appearing once. Sequencing was performed on peripheral blood. Receptors originate from a man in his sixties with active or convalescent COVID-19. CDR3s include the opening cysteine and the closing phenylalanine or tryptophan. A D gene is named only where the DNA matches it firmly. Clone size is not always given. Where it is, it says once, few, many or a class for expanded clones.

TRBV19	.	TRBD2	TRBJ2-5	CASSFGGGRETQYF	TGTGCCAGTAGTTTTGGCGGGGGGCGGGAGACCCAGTACTTC
TRBV3-1/TRBV3-2	few	TRBD1	TRBJ2-3	CASSQTRTGGADTQYF	TGTGCCAGCAGTCAAACCCGGACAGGGGGCGCAGATACGCAGTATTTT
TRBV3-1/TRBV3-2	.	.	TRBJ1-2	CASSQEWADYTF	TGTGCCAGCAGCCAAGAATGGGCAGACTACACCTTC
TRBV27	.	TRBD2	TRBJ2-3	CASSLLTSGGADTQYF	TGTGCCAGCAGTTTATTGACTAGCGGGGGTGCAGATACGCAGTATTTT
TRBV19	few	TRBD1	TRBJ1-4	CASSRDRDEKLFF	TGTGCCAGTAGTAGGGACAGAGATGAAAAACTGTTTTTT
TRBV7-3	.	.	TRBJ2-1	CASSLTLAGPDNEQFF	TGTGCCAGCAGCTTAACGTTGGCGGGGCCAGACAATGAGCAGTTCTTC
TRBV7-3	few	.	TRBJ2-7	CASSYDMGGYEQYF	TGTGCCAGCAGCTACGACATGGGGGGCTACGAGCAGTACTTC
TRBV18	.	.	TRBJ1-1	CASSPTVMNTEAFF	TGTGCCAGCTCCCCGACAGTCATGAACACTGAAGCTTTCTTT
TRBV5-1	.	TRBD1	TRBJ1-2	CASSQGQVNYGYTF	TGCGCCAGCAGCCAGGGACAGGTTAACTATGGCTACACCTTC
TRBV7-3	.	.	TRBJ2-3	CASSLTTSGTQYF	TGTGCCAGCAGCTTAACGACTAGTGGTACGCAGTATTTT
TRBV5-1	.	TRBD1	TRBJ1-1	CASSLDGTGSSEAFF	TGCGCCAGCAGCTTGGATGGGACAGGATCCTCTGAAGCTTTCTTT
TRBV4-1	.	.	TRBJ1-6	CASSHDYYNSPLHF	TGCGCCAGCAGCCACGACTACTATAATTCACCCCTCCACTTT
TRBV19	.	TRBD1	TRBJ1-4	CASQDRRTNEKLFF	TGTGCCAGCCAGGACAGGCGGACTAATGAAAAACTGTTTTTT
TRBV19	few	.	TRBJ1-1	CASSFGRAWDTEAFF	TGTGCCAGTAGTTTTGGGAGGGCCTGGGACACTGAAGCTTTCTTT
TRBV7-8	.	.	TRBJ2-7	CASSLVTGPYEQYF	TGTGCCAGCAGCTTAGTAACAGGGCCCTACGAGCAGTACTTC
TRBV5-8	few	TRBD1	TRBJ1-5	CASSTGTGDNQPQHF	TGTGCCAGCAGCACCGGGACAGGGGACAATCAGCCCCAGCATTTT
TRBV6-6	once	TRBD2	TRBJ2-3	CASRHTSGGAGDTQYF	TGTGCCAGCAGACATACTAGCGGGGGGGCCGGGGATACGCAGTATTTT
TRBV30	.	TRBD1	TRBJ1-6	CAWGSWGQGVNSPLHF	TGTGCCTGGGGATCGTGGGGACAGGGAGTGAATTCACCCCTCCACTTT
TRBV4-3	.	.	TRBJ2-7	CASSPEGLIKGLHEQYF	TGCGCCAGCAGCCCGGAGGGCTTAATCAAGGGTCTCCACGAGCAGTACTTC
TRBV7-2	.	.	TRBJ1-2	CASSLVSGGNYGYTF	TGTGCCAGCAGCTTAGTATCCGGGGGGAACTATGGCTACACCTTC
TRBV5-1	.	TRBD1	TRBJ1-4	CASSLTGATNEKLFF	TGCGCCAGCAGCTTGACAGGGGCCACTAATGAAAAACTGTTTTTT
TRBV2	many	TRBD1	TRBJ2-3	CASKGGQGRTDTQYF	TGTGCCAGCAAGGGAGGACAGGGCCGCACAGATACGCAGTATTTT
TRBV18	.	.	TRBJ1-1	CASSPSLWGVNTEAFF	TGTGCCAGCTCACCCTCGTTATGGGGGGTGAACACTGAAGCTTTCTTT
TRBV4-2	.	TRBD2	TRBJ2-3	CASSQLLAGGLTDTQYF	TGTGCCAGCAGCCAACTACTAGCGGGGGGCCTCACAGATACGCAGTATTTT
TRBV21-1	.	.	TRBJ2-2	CASSKGPDRGAVF	TGTGCCAGCAGCAAAGGTCCCGACCGGGGAGCTGTTTTT
TRBV19	.	.	TRBJ2-2	CASSILAATGELFF	TGTGCCAGTAGTATCTTGGCGGCGACCGGGGAGCTGTTTTTT
TRBV9	.	.	TRBJ1-1	CASSVAQGNTEAFF	TGTGCCAGCAGCGTAGCTCAGGGGAACACTGAAGCTTTCTTT
TRBV28	few	TRBD1	TRBJ1-5	CASSSLGQGNQPQHF	TGTGCCAGCAGTTCCCTTGGACAGGGGAATCAGCCCCAGCATTTT
TRBV18	.	TRBD2	TRBJ2-2	CASSPQVAGGFTGELFF	TGTGCCAGCTCACCCCAGGTTGCGGGGGGCTTCACCGGGGAGCTGTTTTTT
TRBV5-5	few	TRBD1	TRBJ1-5	CASSLATGSSNQPQHF	TGTGCCAGCAGCTTGGCGACAGGGAGTAGCAATCAGCCCCAGCATTTT
TRBV28	.	TRBD2	TRBJ2-3	CASSLELYSGGATDTQYF	TGTGCCAGCAGTCTCGAACTTTATAGCGGGGGAGCCACAGATACGCAGTATTTT
TRBV2	once	TRBD1	TRBJ1-6	CASSGGQGYNSPLHF	TGTGCCAGCAGTGGTGGACAGGGGTATAATTCACCCCTCCACTTT
TRBV28	.	.	TRBJ2-7	CASSPDSNVYEQYF	TGTGCCAGCAGTCCGGACAGTAACGTCTACGAGCAGTACTTC
TRBV4-2	few	TRBD2	TRBJ2-7	CASSQPLARSSYEQYF	TGTGCCAGCAGCCAACCACTAGCGAGGAGCTCCTACGAGCAGTACTTC
TRBV13	.	TRBD2	TRBJ2-2	CASSPGLAGILAGELFF	TGTGCCAGCAGCCCGGGACTAGCGGGGATATTAGCCGGGGAGCTGTTTTTT
TRBV5-6	few	.	TRBJ2-7	CASSLEGDDSYEQYF	TGTGCCAGCAGCTTGGAAGGAGACGACTCCTACGAGCAGTACTTC
TRBV5-6	.	.	TRBJ2-7	CASSSPGTPGREQYF	TGTGCCAGCAGCTCCCCCGGGACTCCCGGACGGGAGCAGTACTTC
TRBV3-1/TRBV3-2	once	.	TRBJ2-1	CASSLQYNEQFF	TGTGCCAGCAGCCTCCAGTACAATGAGCAGTTCTTC
TRBV7-3	.	.	TRBJ2-5	CASSPRPTGETQYF	TGTGCCAGCAGCCCACGCCCAACCGGGGAGACCCAGTACTTC
TRBV20-1	.	.	TRBJ1-2	CSASLVGGRYGYTF	TGCAGTGCTAGTTTGGTGGGGGGTAGGTATGGCTACACCTTC
TRBV9	few	TRBD1	TRBJ2-5	CASSELTGQGLETQYF	TGTGCCAGCAGCGAGCTAACCGGACAGGGGCTGGAGACCCAGTACTTC
TRBV5-4	.	TRBD1	TRBJ2-7	CASCEDRAYEQYF	TGTGCCAGCTGCGAGGACAGGGCCTACGAGCAGTACTTC
TRBV6-1	.	.	TRBJ2-1	CASSEAGDEQFF	TGTGCCAGCAGTGAAGCAGGGGATGAGCAGTTCTTC
TRBV3-1/TRBV3-2	medium-sized	.	TRBJ2-7	CASSQDGGVGQYF	TGTGCCAGCAGCCAAGATGGCGGAGTAGGGCAGTACTTC
TRBV5-1	.	TRBD1	TRBJ2-2	CASSLASDRALNTGELFF	TGCGCCAGCAGCTTGGCCTCGGACAGGGCCTTGAACACCGGGGAGCTGTTTTTT
TRBV9	.	.	TRBJ1-1	CASSVVSRGNTEAFF	TGTGCCAGCAGCGTAGTTAGCAGGGGGAACACTGAAGCTTTCTTT
TRBV29-1	.	TRBD1	TRBJ2-1	CSVRTGTYNEQFF	TGCAGCGTAAGGACAGGGACCTACAATGAGCAGTTCTTC
TRBV5-5	.	.	TRBJ1-1	CASSWSWDTAEAFF	TGTGCCAGCAGCTGGAGCTGGGACACGGCAGAAGCTTTCTTT
TRBV28	.	TRBD1	TRBJ1-3	CASRKIQGANTIYF	TGTGCCAGCAGAAAGATACAGGGGGCGAACACCATATATTTT
TRBV4-2	.	.	TRBJ2-4	CASSQDKGRNIQYF	TGTGCCAGCAGCCAAGATAAGGGGAGGAACATTCAGTACTTC
TRBV29-1	.	.	TRBJ2-2	CSVERGASGELFF	TGCAGCGTTGAACGGGGGGCAAGCGGGGAGCTGTTTTTT
TRBV5-4	.	.	TRBJ1-1	CASSLDGAQMNTEAFF	TGTGCCAGCAGCTTGGACGGTGCCCAAATGAACACTGAAGCTTTCTTT
TRBV19	.	.	TRBJ2-3	CASSTGFTDTQYF	TGTGCCAGTAGTACCGGGTTCACAGATACGCAGTATTTT
TRBV18	.	TRBD1	TRBJ1-1	CASSPGTGGAEAFF	TGTGCCAGCTCACCGGGGACAGGGGGGGCTGAAGCTTTCTTT